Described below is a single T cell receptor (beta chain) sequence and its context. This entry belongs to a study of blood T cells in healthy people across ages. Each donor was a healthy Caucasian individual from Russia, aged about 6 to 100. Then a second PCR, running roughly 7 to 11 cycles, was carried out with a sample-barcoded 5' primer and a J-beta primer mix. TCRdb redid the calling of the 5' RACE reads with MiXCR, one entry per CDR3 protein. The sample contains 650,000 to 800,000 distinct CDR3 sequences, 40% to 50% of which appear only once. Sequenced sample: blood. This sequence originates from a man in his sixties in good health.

CDR3 DNA sequence: TGTGCCAGCAGTTTGAAGCGGGGGACCGACGATACGCAGTATTTT. Translating gives CASSLKRGTDDTQYF. J is TRBJ2-3 and V is TRBV27; the match to TRBD2 covers 8 bases. V was pared by 3 bases and J by 6 bases, with 8 bases of the junction left unmatched. CDR3 length: 15 residues. The germline CDR1 and CDR2 sequences are MNHEY and SMNVEV (reference sequence).